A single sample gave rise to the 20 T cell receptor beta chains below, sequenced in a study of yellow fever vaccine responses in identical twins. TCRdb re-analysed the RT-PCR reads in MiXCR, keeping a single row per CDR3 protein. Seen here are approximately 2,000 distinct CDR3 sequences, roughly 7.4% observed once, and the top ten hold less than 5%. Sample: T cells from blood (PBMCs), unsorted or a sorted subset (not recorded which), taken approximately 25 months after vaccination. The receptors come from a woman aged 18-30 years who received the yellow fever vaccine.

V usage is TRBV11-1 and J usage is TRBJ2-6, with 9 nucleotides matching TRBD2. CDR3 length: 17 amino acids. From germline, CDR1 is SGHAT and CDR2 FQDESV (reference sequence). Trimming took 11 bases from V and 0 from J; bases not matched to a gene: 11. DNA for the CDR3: TGTGCCGCCCCCGGGCGGGGGGGCCGCTCTGGGGCCAACGTCCTGACTTTC. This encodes CAAPGRGGRSGANVLTF.

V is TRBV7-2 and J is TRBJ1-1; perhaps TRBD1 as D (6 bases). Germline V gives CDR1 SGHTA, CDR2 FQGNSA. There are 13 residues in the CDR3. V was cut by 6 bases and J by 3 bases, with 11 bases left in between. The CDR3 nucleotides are TGTGCCAGCAGAACCGCAGGGGACACTGAAGCTTTCTTT. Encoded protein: CASRTAGDTEAFF.

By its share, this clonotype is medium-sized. CDR3 nucleotides: TGTGCCAGCAGGGACAGGGGTGGTCAGCCCCAGCATTTT. Translation gives CASRDRGGQPQHF. This sequence joins TRBV2 and TRBJ1-5; 9 positions agree with TRBD1. After removal of 6 bases from V and 6 bases from J, the junction contained 3 bases not matched to a gene. The germline CDR1 and CDR2 sequences are SNHLY and FYNNEI. The CDR3 is made up of 13 amino acids. Combining the CDR3 with reference TRBV2 and TRBJ1-5 gives the whole variable domain EPEVTQTPSHQVTQMGQEVILRCVPISNHLYFYWYRQILGQKVEFLVSFYNNEISEKSEIFDDQFSVERPDGSNFTLKIRSTKLEDSAMYFCASRDRGGQPQHFGDGTRLSIL.

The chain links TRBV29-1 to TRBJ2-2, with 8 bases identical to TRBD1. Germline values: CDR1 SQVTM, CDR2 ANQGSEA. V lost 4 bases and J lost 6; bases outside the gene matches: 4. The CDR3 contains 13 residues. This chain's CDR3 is CSVGQGLAGELFF. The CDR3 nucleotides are TGCAGCGTTGGACAGGGGTTGGCCGGGGAGCTGTTTTTT.

The CDR3 nucleotides are TGCGCCAGCAGCCAAGATAACCAGGGCTACAATGAGCAGTTCTTC. It codes for CASSQDNQGYNEQFF. The chain couples TRBV4-1 to TRBJ2-1, with D possibly being TRBD1 (5 bases). The germline CDR1 and CDR2 sequences are MGHRA and YSYEKL. Between the trimmed V and J ends, which lost 0 bases and 3 bases, there was a span of 9 bases. The CDR3 is made up of 15 amino acids.

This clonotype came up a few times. Here the CDR3 reads CASSQEPGAYEQYF. CDR3 in DNA: TGCGCCAGCAGCCAAGAACCGGGGGCCTACGAGCAGTACTTC. The V call is TRBV4-1, the J call TRBJ2-7; possibly TRBD2 for D (6 bases). V was pared by 0 bases and J by 2 bases, with 8 bases between. The CDR3 covers 14 residues. Per the germline V gene, CDR1 is MGHRA and CDR2 is YSYEKL.

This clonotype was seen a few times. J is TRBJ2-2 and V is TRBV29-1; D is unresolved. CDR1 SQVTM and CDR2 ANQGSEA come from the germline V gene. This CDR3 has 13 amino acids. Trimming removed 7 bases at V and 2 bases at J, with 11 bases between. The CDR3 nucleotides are TGCAGCGCCAGGATAATCAACACCGGGGAGCTGTTTTTT. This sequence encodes CSARIINTGELFF.

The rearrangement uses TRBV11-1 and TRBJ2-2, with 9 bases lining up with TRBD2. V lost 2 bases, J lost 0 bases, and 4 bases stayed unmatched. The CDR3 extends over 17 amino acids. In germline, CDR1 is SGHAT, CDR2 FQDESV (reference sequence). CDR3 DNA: TGTGCCAGCAGCTTATGGGGGACTAGCTCGAACACCGGGGAGCTGTTTTTT. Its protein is CASSLWGTSSNTGELFF.

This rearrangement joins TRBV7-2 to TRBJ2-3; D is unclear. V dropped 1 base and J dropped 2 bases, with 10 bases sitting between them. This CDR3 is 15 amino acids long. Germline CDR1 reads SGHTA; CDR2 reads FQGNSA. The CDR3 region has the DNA TGTGCCAGCAGCTTAGTTCCAGTCCTCACAGATACGCAGTATTTT. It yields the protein CASSLVPVLTDTQYF.

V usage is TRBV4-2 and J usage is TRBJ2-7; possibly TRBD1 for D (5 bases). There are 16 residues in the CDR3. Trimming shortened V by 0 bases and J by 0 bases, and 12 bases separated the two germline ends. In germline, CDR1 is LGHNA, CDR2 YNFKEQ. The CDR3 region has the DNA TGTGCCAGCAGCCAAGAGATGGATACAGGCTCCTACGAGCAGTACTTC. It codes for CASSQEMDTGSYEQYF.

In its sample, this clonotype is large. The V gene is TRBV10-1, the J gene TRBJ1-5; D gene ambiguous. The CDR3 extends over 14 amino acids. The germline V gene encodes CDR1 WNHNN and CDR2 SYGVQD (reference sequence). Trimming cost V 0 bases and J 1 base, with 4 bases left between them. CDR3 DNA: TGCGCCAGCAGTGAGTCGACGAGCAATCAGCCCCAGCATTTT. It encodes CASSESTSNQPQHF.

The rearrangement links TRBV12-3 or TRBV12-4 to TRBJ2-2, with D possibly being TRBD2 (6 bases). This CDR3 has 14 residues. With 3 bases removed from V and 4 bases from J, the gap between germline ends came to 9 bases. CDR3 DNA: TGTGCCAGCAGTTTGGGACTGCTCACCGGGGAGCTGTTTTTT. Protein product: CASSLGLLTGELFF.

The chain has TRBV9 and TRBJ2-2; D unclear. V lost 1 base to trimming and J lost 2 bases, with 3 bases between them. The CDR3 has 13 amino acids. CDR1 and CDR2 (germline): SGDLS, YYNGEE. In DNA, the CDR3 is TGTGCCAGCAGCGTATTTAACACCGGGGAGCTGTTTTTT. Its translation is CASSVFNTGELFF.

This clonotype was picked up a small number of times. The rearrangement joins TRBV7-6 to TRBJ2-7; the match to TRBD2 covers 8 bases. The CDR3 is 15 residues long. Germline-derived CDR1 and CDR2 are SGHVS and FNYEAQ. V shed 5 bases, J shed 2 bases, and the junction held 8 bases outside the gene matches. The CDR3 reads CASSESPGLAYEQYF. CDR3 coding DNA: TGTGCCAGCAGCGAGAGCCCGGGACTAGCCTACGAGCAGTACTTC.

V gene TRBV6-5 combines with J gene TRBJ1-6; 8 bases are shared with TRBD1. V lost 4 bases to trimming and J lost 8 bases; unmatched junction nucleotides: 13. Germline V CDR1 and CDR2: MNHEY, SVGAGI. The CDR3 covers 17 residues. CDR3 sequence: CASSSQYPDREDSPLHF. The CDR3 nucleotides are TGTGCCAGCAGTTCACAATACCCGGACAGGGAGGATTCACCCCTCCACTTT.

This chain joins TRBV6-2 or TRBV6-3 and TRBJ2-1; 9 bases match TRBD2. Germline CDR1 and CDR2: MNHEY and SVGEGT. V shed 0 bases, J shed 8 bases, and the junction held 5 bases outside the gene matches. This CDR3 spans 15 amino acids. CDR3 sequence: CASSYSAGGHYEQFF. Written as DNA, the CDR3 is TGTGCCAGCAGTTACTCTGCGGGAGGGCACTATGAGCAGTTCTTC.

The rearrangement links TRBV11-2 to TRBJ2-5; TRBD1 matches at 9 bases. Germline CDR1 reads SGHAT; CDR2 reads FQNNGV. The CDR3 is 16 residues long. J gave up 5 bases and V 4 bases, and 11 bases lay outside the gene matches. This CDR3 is CASSSLPGTGIETQYF. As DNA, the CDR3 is TGTGCCAGCAGCTCGCTACCAGGGACAGGGATCGAGACCCAGTACTTC. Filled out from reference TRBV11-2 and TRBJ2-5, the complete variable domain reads EAGVAQSPRYKIIEKRQSVAFWCNPISGHATLYWYQQILGQGPKLLIQFQNNGVVDDSQLPKDRFSAERLKGVDSTLKIQPAKLEDSAVYLCASSSLPGTGIETQYFGPGTRLLVL.

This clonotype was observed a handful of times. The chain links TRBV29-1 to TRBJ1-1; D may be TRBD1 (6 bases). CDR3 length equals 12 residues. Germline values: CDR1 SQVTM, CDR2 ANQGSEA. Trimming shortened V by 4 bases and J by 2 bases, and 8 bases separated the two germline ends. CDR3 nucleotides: TGCAGCGTTGTACAGGGAAACACTGAAGCTTTCTTT. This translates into CSVVQGNTEAFF. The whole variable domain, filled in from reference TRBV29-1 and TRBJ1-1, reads SAVISQKPSRDICQRGTSLTIQCQVDSQVTMMFWYRQQPGQSLTLIATANQGSEATYESGFVIDKFPISRPNLTFSTLTVSNMSPEDSSIYLCSVVQGNTEAFFGQGTRLTVV.

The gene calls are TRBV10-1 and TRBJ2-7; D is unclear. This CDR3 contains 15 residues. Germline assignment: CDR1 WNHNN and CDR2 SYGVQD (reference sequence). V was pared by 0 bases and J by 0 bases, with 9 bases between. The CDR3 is CASSESTVGSYEQYF. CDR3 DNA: TGCGCCAGCAGTGAGTCTACAGTAGGCTCCTACGAGCAGTACTTC.

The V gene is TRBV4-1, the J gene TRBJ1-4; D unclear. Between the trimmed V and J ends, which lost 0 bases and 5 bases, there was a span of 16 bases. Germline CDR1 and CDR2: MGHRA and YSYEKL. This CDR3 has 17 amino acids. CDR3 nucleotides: TGCGCCAGCAGCCAAGATCGAGCGGGCCAGCCCAATGAAAAACTGTTTTTT. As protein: CASSQDRAGQPNEKLFF.